The 26 T cell receptor beta chains below all came from one sample that was sequenced in a study of CD8 T cells in Susac syndrome. The RNA input was roughly 0.45 to 1 ug, and it was reverse transcribed with random hexamers. MiXCR was run by TCRdb on the immunoSEQ multiplex PCR reads, yielding one entry per CDR3 protein. Of around 130,000 distinct CDR3 sequences in the sample, approximately 79% are singletons; the top ten hold roughly 0.5%. Sequenced sample: CD8+ T cells from PBMCs. These receptors all come from a human donor with multiple sclerosis.

In this sample, this clonotype turned up a few times. The chain combines TRBV11-1 with TRBJ2-5, with 9 bases aligning to TRBD2. J gave up 4 bases and V 3 bases, and 6 bases lay outside the gene matches. The CDR3 extends over 15 amino acids. The germline V gene encodes CDR1 SGHAT and CDR2 FQDESV (reference sequence). CDR3 nucleotide sequence: TGTGCCAGCAGCTTGACTAGCGGAGAGTTAGAGACCCAGTACTTC. This encodes CASSLTSGELETQYF.

V usage is TRBV4-1 and J usage is TRBJ1-5; D is perhaps TRBD1 (5 bases). CDR3 length: 16 residues. V was pared by 0 bases and J by 2 bases, with 11 bases between. Looked up from germline, CDR1 is MGHRA and CDR2 is YSYEKL. Here the CDR3 reads CASSQDPQGGNQPQHF. The CDR3 DNA sequence: TGCGCCAGCAGCCAAGATCCCCAGGGAGGCAATCAGCCCCAGCATTTT.

The J gene is TRBJ2-5, the V gene TRBV19; no reliable D call. This CDR3 region has 11 residues. The germline V gene encodes CDR1 LNHDA and CDR2 SQIVND (reference sequence). V dropped 5 bases and J dropped 3 bases, with 4 bases sitting between them. Written as DNA, the CDR3 is TGTGCCAGTAGTGCCGAAGAGACCCAGTACTTC. This translates into CASSAEETQYF. Looking up the rest from reference TRBV19 and TRBJ2-5 gives the full variable domain: DGGITQSPKYLFRKEGQNVTLSCEQNLNHDAMYWYRQDPGQGLRLIYYSQIVNDFQKGDIAEGYSVSREKKESFPLTVTSAQKNPTAFYLCASSAEETQYFGPGTRLLVL.

The chain employs TRBV14 and TRBJ2-1; 9 nucleotides agree with TRBD2. The CDR3 consists of 16 residues. Germline V gene data show CDR1 as SGHDN and CDR2 as FVKESK. The J segment lost 7 bases and the V segment lost 4 bases, leaving 11 bases of the junction unmatched. The CDR3 sequence is CASSRLRLAEGNEQFF. CDR3 sequence (DNA): TGTGCCAGCAGCCGCCTCAGACTAGCGGAAGGTAATGAGCAGTTCTTC.

The genes are TRBV20-1 and TRBJ2-1; tentative D call: TRBD2 (7 bases). Per germline, CDR1 DFQATT and CDR2 SNEGSKA (reference sequence). With 5 bases removed from V and 3 bases from J, the gap between germline ends came to 14 bases. The length of the CDR3 is 14 residues. CDR3 in DNA: TGCAGTGCTGCCCGAGGGGGGGACTACAATGAGCAGTTCTTC. This encodes CSAARGGDYNEQFF.

The V call is TRBV5-1, the J call TRBJ2-2; no clear D gene. Trimming took 2 bases from V and 0 from J, leaving 11 bases between them. CDR1 SGHRS and CDR2 YFSETQ come from the germline V gene. The CDR3 runs to 16 residues. CDR3 sequence: CASSFRREPNTGELFF. CDR3 DNA sequence: TGCGCCAGCAGCTTCAGAAGAGAACCGAACACCGGGGAGCTGTTTTTT.

DNA of the CDR3: TGCGCCAGCAGCCTCTCCCCCTCGGGGGGGCCCAACTACGAGCAGTACTTC. It encodes CASSLSPSGGPNYEQYF. The rearrangement uses TRBV4-1 and TRBJ2-7; 8 bases match TRBD2. The CDR3 sequence is 17 residues long. Germline V gene lookup returns CDR1 MGHRA and CDR2 YSYEKL. With 4 bases clipped from V and 3 bases from J, the junction kept 14 bases outside the gene matches.

The chain combines TRBV19 with TRBJ2-2; TRBD1 matches at 7 bases. The CDR3 runs to 15 residues. Germline assignment: CDR1 LNHDA and CDR2 SQIVND (reference sequence). The ends lost 4 bases at V and 4 bases at J; junction bases unmatched: 6. CDR3 in amino acids: CASSKQGLGTGELFF. As DNA, the CDR3 is TGTGCCAGTAGTAAACAGGGGTTAGGCACCGGGGAGCTGTTTTTT.

This rearrangement joins TRBV5-5 to TRBJ2-7; 8 nucleotides line up with TRBD2. The CDR3 totals 16 residues. Trimming took 0 bases from V and 5 from J; bases not matched to a gene: 10. Germline V gene data show CDR1 as SGHKS and CDR2 as YYEKEE (reference sequence). The CDR3 region has the DNA TGTGCCAGCAGCTTGGGTAGCGGGACGGGGACCCACGAGCAGTACGTC. Amino acid sequence: CASSLGSGTGTHEQYV.

This rearrangement joins TRBV27 to TRBJ2-6, with D uncertain. V dropped 2 bases and J dropped 0 bases, with 14 bases sitting between them. Looked up from germline, CDR1 is MNHEY and CDR2 is SMNVEV (reference sequence). The CDR3 consists of 18 residues. DNA for the CDR3: TGTGCCAGCAGTTTAAGAGACGTTACCTACTCTGGGGCCAACGTCCTGACTTTC. This sequence encodes CASSLRDVTYSGANVLTF.

The rearrangement links TRBV7-9 to TRBJ2-1; D assignment may be TRBD1 or TRBD2 (5 bases each). The V gene lost 5 bases and the J gene lost 5 bases, with 19 bases spanning the gap. This CDR3 comprises 16 residues. Germline V gene data show CDR1 as SEHNR and CDR2 as FQNEAQ (reference sequence). The CDR3 DNA reads TGTGCCAGCAGCCCACCTAGGGGTAGCGCGAACAATGAGCAGTTCTTC. Amino acids: CASSPPRGSANNEQFF.

This clonotype was picked up one time. The chain joins TRBV12-3 or TRBV12-4 to TRBJ1-1, with 7 positions matching TRBD1. V trimming: 0 bases; J trimming: 3 bases; junction bases outside the gene matches: 10. The CDR3 consists of 17 residues. The CDR3 region is CASSLALTTGRYTEAFF. The CDR3 coding sequence is TGTGCCAGCAGTTTAGCGCTGACGACAGGGCGGTACACTGAAGCTTTCTTT.

The CDR3 coding sequence is TGTGCCAGCAGCCAAGATGGAGGACTAGCGGGGGTCGATGGGGAGCTGTTTTTT. As protein: CASSQDGGLAGVDGELFF. The chain combines TRBV4-2 with TRBJ2-2, with 13 bases identical to TRBD2. J gave up 8 bases and V 0 bases, and 9 bases lay outside the gene matches. The V gene's germline CDR1 is LGHNA and CDR2 YNFKEQ. The CDR3 spans 18 residues.

This clonotype came up once. The V call is TRBV27, the J call TRBJ1-2; the D gene is possibly TRBD1 (6 bases). Deletions cut 3 bases from V and 6 bases from J, with 14 bases between. The CDR3 extends over 14 amino acids. The germline V gene has CDR1 MNHEY and CDR2 SMNVEV (reference sequence). The CDR3 nucleotides read TGTGCCAGCAGTTTCGTGCAGGGGAGTAATGGCTACACCTTC. Protein product: CASSFVQGSNGYTF.

This clonotype was observed a handful of times. This sequence joins TRBV6-1 and TRBJ2-1; 7 bases line up with TRBD2. Germline CDR1 is MNHNS and CDR2 is SASEGT. V lost 6 bases to trimming and J lost 5 bases; unmatched junction nucleotides: 7. This CDR3 has 14 residues. The CDR3 nucleotides read TGTGCCAGCAGAGACGGGGAGGGTAACAATGAGCAGTTCTTC. Translated, it gives CASRDGEGNNEQFF.

V is TRBV27 and J is TRBJ2-3; TRBD2 is a possible D gene (6 bases). This CDR3 is built from 19 residues. Trimming took 0 bases from V and 0 from J, leaving 19 bases between them. Germline V lookup: CDR1 MNHEY, CDR2 SMNVEV (reference sequence). For the CDR3, the DNA is TGTGCCAGCAGTTTATCTAGGGTACGCGGGACCACTAGCACAGATACGCAGTATTTT. Translation gives CASSLSRVRGTTSTDTQYF.

The chain joins TRBV7-9 to TRBJ1-1; D gene ambiguous. Trimming left V 6 bases short and J 4 bases short, with 9 bases between. The CDR3 runs to 12 residues. Germline V gene lookup returns CDR1 SEHNR and CDR2 FQNEAQ (reference sequence). The CDR3 sequence is CASRGRSTEAFF. The DNA for the CDR3 is TGTGCCAGCAGAGGGAGGAGCACTGAAGCTTTCTTT. Filled out from reference TRBV7-9 and TRBJ1-1, the complete variable domain reads DTGVSQNPRHKITKRGQNVTFRCDPISEHNRLYWYRQTLGQGPEFLTYFQNEAQLEKSRLLSDRFSAERPKGSFSTLEIQRTEQGDSAMYLCASRGRSTEAFFGQGTRLTVV.

The J gene is TRBJ2-2, the V gene TRBV20-1; D gene unclear. Per germline, CDR1 DFQATT and CDR2 SNEGSKA (reference sequence). V lost 3 bases and J 6 bases, leaving 14 bases between the germline ends. The CDR3 spans 14 residues. The DNA of the CDR3 is TGCAGTGCTAGCGCGGTAGGGCTCCCCGGGGAGCTGTTTTTT. Amino acid sequence: CSASAVGLPGELFF.

CDR3 residues: CATSQGARGNEQFF. The CDR3 DNA follows: TGTGCCACCAGCCAGGGGGCGCGCGGCAATGAGCAGTTCTTC. The J gene is TRBJ2-1, the V gene TRBV24-1; TRBD1 matches at 8 bases. In germline, CDR1 is KGHDR, CDR2 SFDVKD. The J segment lost 6 bases and the V segment lost 7 bases, leaving 7 bases of the junction unmatched. This CDR3 has 14 residues.

This rearrangement joins TRBV16 to TRBJ2-1; 9 bases are shared with TRBD2. Looked up from germline, CDR1 is KGHSY and CDR2 is FQNENV. The V gene end was trimmed by 2 bases and the J gene end by 4 bases; junction bases not matched to a gene: 6. This CDR3 spans 16 amino acids. For the CDR3, the DNA is TGTGCCAGCAGCCAAATTTTAGCGGGGGCGTACAATGAGCAGTTCTTC. It yields the protein CASSQILAGAYNEQFF.

The V gene is TRBV19, the J gene TRBJ1-5; TRBD1 agrees at 8 bases. The CDR3 is 18 amino acids. Germline CDR1 LNHDA, CDR2 SQIVND (reference sequence). Germline trimming cut 8 bases from V and 9 bases from J; bases unmatched to any gene: 24. In DNA, the CDR3 is TGTGCCAGTCAAGTTTCAGAATCGGTGGGCTCAGGGGGCTGGCCCCAGCATTTT. Translation gives CASQVSESVGSGGWPQHF.

This chain joins TRBV27 and TRBJ2-1, with TRBD2 matching over 10 bases. This CDR3 spans 15 amino acids. V trimming: 7 bases; J trimming: 6 bases; junction bases outside the gene matches: 9. Germline-derived CDR1 and CDR2 are MNHEY and SMNVEV (reference sequence). The CDR3 DNA reads TGTGCCAGCAAAACGGGACTAGCGATCCGCAATGAGCAGTTCTTC. It encodes CASKTGLAIRNEQFF.

The V and J genes are TRBV5-6 and TRBJ2-5; no clear D gene. V lost 5 bases and J 2 bases, leaving 16 bases between the germline ends. Germline CDR1 reads SGHDT; CDR2 reads YYEEEE. The CDR3 length is 15 residues. The CDR3 reads CASSSGARNQETQYF. CDR3 nucleotides: TGTGCCAGCAGTTCTGGTGCCCGAAATCAAGAGACCCAGTACTTC.

In DNA, the CDR3 is TGCAGTGCTAGAGGGTTCGGGGGGACTAGCGCTAATGAGCAGTTCTTC. Protein: CSARGFGGTSANEQFF. The chain employs TRBV20-1 and TRBJ2-1; 10 nucleotides agree with TRBD2. V shed 1 base, J shed 7 bases, and the junction held 10 bases outside the gene matches. This CDR3 spans 16 amino acids. Germline V lookup: CDR1 DFQATT, CDR2 SNEGSKA (reference sequence).

The gene calls are TRBV24-1 and TRBJ2-5, with D possibly being TRBD2 (5 bases). Trimming shortened V by 0 bases and J by 5 bases, and 15 bases separated the two germline ends. The length of the CDR3 is 16 residues. Germline CDR1 is KGHDR and CDR2 is SFDVKD. DNA of the CDR3: TGTGCCACCAGTGATTTGAACGAGGCGGGCAAGGAGACCCAGTACTTC. Translating it yields CATSDLNEAGKETQYF.

This clonotype was counted between two and nine times. The chain carries TRBV11-2 and TRBJ1-2, with a tentative D call TRBD1 (5 bases). Trimming pared 0 bases from V and 8 bases from J, leaving 16 bases between. Germline CDR1 SGHAT, CDR2 FQNNGV. The CDR3 loop spans 15 amino acids. The CDR3 reads CASSLEFGAWWGYTF. As DNA, the CDR3 is TGTGCCAGCAGCTTAGAATTTGGGGCGTGGTGGGGCTACACCTTC. The variable domain in full, with the rest retrieved from reference TRBV11-2 and TRBJ1-2, is EAGVAQSPRYKIIEKRQSVAFWCNPISGHATLYWYQQILGQGPKLLIQFQNNGVVDDSQLPKDRFSAERLKGVDSTLKIQPAKLEDSAVYLCASSLEFGAWWGYTFGSGTRLTVV.